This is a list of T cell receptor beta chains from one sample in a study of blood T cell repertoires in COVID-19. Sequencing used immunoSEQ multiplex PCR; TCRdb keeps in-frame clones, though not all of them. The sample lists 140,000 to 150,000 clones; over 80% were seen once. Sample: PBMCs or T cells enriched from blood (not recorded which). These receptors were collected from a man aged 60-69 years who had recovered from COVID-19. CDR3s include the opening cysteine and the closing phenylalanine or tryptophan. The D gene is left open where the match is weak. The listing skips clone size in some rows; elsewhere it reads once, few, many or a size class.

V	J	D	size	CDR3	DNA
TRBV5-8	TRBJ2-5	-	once	CASSLAGVETQYF	TGTGCCAGCAGCTTGGCGGGTGTGGAGACCCAGTACTTC
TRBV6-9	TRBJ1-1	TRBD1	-	CASSFAHRGNTEAFF	TGTGCCAGCAGTTTCGCCCACAGGGGTAACACTGAAGCTTTCTTT
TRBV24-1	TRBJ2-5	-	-	CATGEAARETQYF	TGTGCCACTGGAGAGGCCGCGAGAGAGACCCAGTACTTC
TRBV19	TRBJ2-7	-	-	CASSMVHSGEQYF	TGTGCCAGTAGTATGGTGCACAGTGGCGAGCAGTACTTC
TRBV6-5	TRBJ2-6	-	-	CASSYAGRLTF	TGTGCCAGCAGTTACGCAGGGCGGCTGACTTTC
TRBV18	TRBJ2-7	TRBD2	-	CASSPTTQASGHEQYF	TGTGCCAGCTCGCCAACGACCCAGGCTAGCGGCCACGAGCAGTACTTC
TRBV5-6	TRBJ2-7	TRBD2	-	CASSLLLAGAYEQYF	TGTGCCAGCAGCTTGTTGTTAGCGGGTGCCTACGAGCAGTACTTC
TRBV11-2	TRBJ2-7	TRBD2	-	CASSLVVAGLYEQYF	TGTGCCAGCAGCTTAGTCGTAGCGGGGTTGTACGAGCAGTACTTC
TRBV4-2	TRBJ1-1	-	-	CASSQSRTTEAFF	TGTGCCAGCAGCCAGAGTAGAACCACTGAAGCTTTCTTT
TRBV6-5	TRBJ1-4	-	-	CASKTATNEKLFF	TGTGCCAGCAAAACTGCAACTAATGAAAAACTGTTTTTT
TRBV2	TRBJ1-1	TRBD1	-	CASSVGQKNTEAFF	TGTGCCAGCAGCGTGGGACAGAAGAACACTGAAGCTTTCTTT
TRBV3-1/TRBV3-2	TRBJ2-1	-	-	CAISRGASYNEQFF	TGTGCCATTAGCCGGGGAGCGTCCTACAATGAGCAGTTCTTC
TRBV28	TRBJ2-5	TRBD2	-	CASSLAGGLGETQYF	TGTGCCAGCAGTTTAGCGGGAGGGCTCGGGGAGACCCAGTACTTC
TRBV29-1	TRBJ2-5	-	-	CSVSRDTVGETQYF	TGCAGCGTTTCCCGGGACACCGTTGGGGAGACCCAGTACTTC
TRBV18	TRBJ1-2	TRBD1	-	CASSLMGQSGDYGYTF	TGTGCCAGCTCACTGATGGGACAGTCGGGCGACTATGGCTACACCTTC
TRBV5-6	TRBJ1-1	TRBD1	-	CASSKTGKGAEAFF	TGTGCCAGCAGCAAGACAGGGAAGGGTGCTGAAGCTTTCTTT
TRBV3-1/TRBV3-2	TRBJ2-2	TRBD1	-	CASSQGTGQGNTGELFF	TGTGCCAGCAGCCAAGGAACGGGACAGGGTAACACCGGGGAGCTGTTTTTT
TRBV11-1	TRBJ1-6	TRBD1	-	CASSGRGTFSSPLHF	TGTGCCAGCAGCGGCAGGGGGACCTTTTCTTCACCCCTCCACTTT
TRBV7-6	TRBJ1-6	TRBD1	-	CASSLRQGDSPLHF	TGTGCCAGCAGCTTAAGACAGGGGGATTCACCCCTCCACTTT
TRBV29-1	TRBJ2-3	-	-	CSVVSGTDTQYF	TGCAGCGTCGTCTCCGGCACAGATACGCAGTATTTT
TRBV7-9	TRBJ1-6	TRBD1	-	CASSPPGQVHSPLHF	TGTGCCAGCAGCCCCCCGGGACAGGTCCATTCACCCCTCCACTTT
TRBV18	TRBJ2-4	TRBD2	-	CASSPTSGRAKNIQYF	TGTGCCAGCTCACCAACTAGCGGGAGAGCCAAAAACATTCAGTACTTC
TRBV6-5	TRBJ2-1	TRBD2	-	CASRLAGGPASEQFF	TGTGCCAGCAGACTAGCGGGGGGGCCGGCGAGTGAGCAGTTCTTC
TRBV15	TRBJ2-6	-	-	CATSRDLGRSGANVLTF	TGTGCCACCAGCAGAGATCTTGGCCGCTCTGGGGCCAACGTCCTGACTTTC
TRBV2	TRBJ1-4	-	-	CATSRGRGSEKLFF	TGTGCCACCTCTCGGGGCAGGGGAAGTGAAAAACTGTTTTTT
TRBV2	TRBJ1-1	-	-	CASSETRSENTEAFF	TGTGCCAGCAGTGAGACCAGGTCCGAAAACACTGAAGCTTTCTTT
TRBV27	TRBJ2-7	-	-	CASRSNQGGPPYEQYF	TGTGCCAGCCGTAGCAACCAAGGAGGGCCCCCCTACGAGCAGTACTTC
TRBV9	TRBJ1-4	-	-	CASSVGHGEKLFF	TGTGCCAGCAGCGTTGGTCACGGGGAAAAACTGTTTTTT
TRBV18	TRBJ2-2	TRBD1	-	CASSPDREYTGELFF	TGTGCCAGCTCCCCGGACAGGGAATACACCGGGGAGCTGTTTTTT
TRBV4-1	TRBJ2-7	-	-	CASSADKRGGQYF	TGCGCCAGCAGCGCGGACAAAAGGGGTGGGCAGTACTTC
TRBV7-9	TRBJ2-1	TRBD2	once	CASSGYSGVHNEQFF	TGTGCCAGCAGCGGGTATAGCGGGGTACACAATGAGCAGTTCTTC
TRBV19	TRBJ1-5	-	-	CASSVPGSQPQHF	TGTGCCAGTAGTGTCCCAGGGTCTCAGCCCCAGCATTTT